This T cell receptor (beta chain) originates from a study of T cell responses to AZD1222 COVID-19 vaccine. Here immunoSEQ multiplex PCR was the method, and the copy in TCRdb shows in-frame clones only, minus some. In the table there are some 140,000 clones, roughly 90% of which are singletons. V lost 4 bases and J lost 4; bases outside the gene matches: 5. The CDR3 sequence is 16 residues long. Looked up from germline, CDR1 is MNHNS and CDR2 is SASEGT. The rearrangement uses TRBV6-1 and TRBJ1-5, with 12 positions matching TRBD1. The TCR originated in an adult in good health. The material sequenced was peripheral blood, taken on day 0 of AZD1222 vaccination. The CDR3 DNA sequence: TGTGCCAGCAGTGTAGGGGGACAGGGGGCTAATCAGCCCCAGCATTTT. This translates into CASSVGGQGANQPQHF.